This TCR beta chain derives from a study of human T cells and chemical hapten exposure. In the study overall: TCR yields per sample varied mostly from small pooled library volume differences.

As to this clonotype: Its specificity is not known.

Notes on the study in general: Sensitization with DPC brought no change to TCRs above 1 in 1000 in frequency.

This CDR3 is built from 14 residues. Germline loops: CDR1 SGHRS, CDR2 YFSETQ. V lost 0 bases, J lost 6 bases, and 12 bases lay in between. Total RNA was isolated from whole blood that had not been fractionated. TCRdb analysed the 5' RACE reads with MiXCR anew, one entry per CDR3 protein. The repertoire has around 100,000 distinct CDR3 sequences, approximately 19% of them found once; the top ten carry about 3%. The rearrangement joins TRBV5-1 to TRBJ1-2, with D hard to call. This receptor was identified in a human donor in good health. Here the CDR3 reads CASSLADEHHGYTF. CDR3 sequence (DNA): TGCGCCAGCAGCTTGGCGGATGAGCACCATGGCTACACCTTC.